The 9 T cell receptor beta chains given below trace back to one sample, sequenced in a study of Graves' ophthalmopathy and Graves' hyperthyroidism. Scientists amplified the TCR beta CDR3 regions from RNA transcripts. HTBI primers were used in a first-round RT-PCR, which preceded a second-round multiplex PCR. MiXCR, run by TCRdb on the multiplex PCR reads, gives a single entry per CDR3 protein. The sample lists around 1,000,000 distinct CDR3 sequences, about 35% occurring once. Sequencing was done on a sample of peripheral blood or thyroid tissue (not recorded which). The receptors derive from an adult man with Graves' hyperthyroidism.

CDR3 in amino acids: CATKSGANVLTF. CDR3 bases: TGTGCCACCAAAAGCGGGGCCAACGTCCTGACTTTC. The rearrangement links TRBV10-3 to TRBJ2-6; D call uncertain. This CDR3 spans 12 amino acids. Germline values: CDR1 ENHRY, CDR2 SYGVKD. With 10 bases removed from V and 4 bases from J, the gap between germline ends came to 8 bases.

The genes are TRBV7-9 and TRBJ2-7; TRBD2 agrees at 11 bases. Trimming at V came to 6 bases and at J to 4 bases, leaving 5 bases not matched to a gene. CDR1 SEHNR and CDR2 FQNEAQ come from the germline V gene (reference sequence). The CDR3 extends over 14 amino acids. CDR3: CASRRLAGLYEQYF. In DNA, the CDR3 is TGTGCCAGCAGAAGACTAGCGGGGTTGTACGAGCAGTACTTC. Complete variable domain (other parts from reference TRBV7-9 and TRBJ2-7): DTGVSQNPRHKITKRGQNVTFRCDPISEHNRLYWYRQTLGQGPEFLTYFQNEAQLEKSRLLSDRFSAERPKGSFSTLEIQRTEQGDSAMYLCASRRLAGLYEQYFGPGTRLTVT.

The chain joins TRBV15 to TRBJ2-6, with D possibly being TRBD1 or TRBD2 (5 bases each). The CDR3 sequence is 17 residues long. V was clipped by 5 bases and J by 2 bases, with 16 bases between them. Germline lookup yields CDR1 LNHNV and CDR2 YYDKDF (reference sequence). CDR3 sequence (DNA): TGTGCCACCAGCTCAGAGAGGGGTAACACTGGGGCCAACGTCCTGACTTTC. It codes for CATSSERGNTGANVLTF.

The V gene is TRBV10-3, the J gene TRBJ2-7, with 10 bases fitting TRBD1. Germline V gives CDR1 ENHRY, CDR2 SYGVKD. V shed 9 bases and J 0 bases; nucleotides not matched to a gene: 5. The CDR3 spans 14 residues. CDR3 region: CAIQGQGSSYEQYF. Written as DNA, the CDR3 is TGTGCCATTCAGGGACAGGGGAGCTCCTACGAGCAGTACTTC.

The J gene is TRBJ2-2, the V gene TRBV19; 11 nucleotides line up with TRBD1. The V gene's germline CDR1 is LNHDA and CDR2 SQIVND (reference sequence). The CDR3 length is 14 residues. Trimming cost V 6 bases and J 6 bases; bases outside gene matches: 3. As DNA, the CDR3 is TGTGCCAGTAGGGGGACAGGGGGAGCCGGGGAGCTGTTTTTT. This translates into CASRGTGGAGELFF.

The table lists this clonotype with a few counts. This sequence joins TRBV10-3 and TRBJ2-5, with D possibly being TRBD1 (5 bases). The V gene lost 4 bases and the J gene lost 5 bases, with 14 bases spanning the gap. CDR1 and CDR2 from the germline V gene are ENHRY and SYGVKD. This CDR3 region has 14 residues. The CDR3 reads CAISAPGRDETQYF. DNA for the CDR3: TGTGCCATCAGTGCACCCGGCAGGGATGAGACCCAGTACTTC.

The rearrangement joins TRBV10-2 to TRBJ1-2; D is uncertain. Germline loops: CDR1 WSHSY, CDR2 SAAADI. The CDR3 loop spans 15 amino acids. V gave up 2 bases and J gave up 2 bases, with 12 bases separating them. Here the CDR3 reads CASSEPGSRNYGYTF. Here the CDR3 DNA reads TGCGCCAGCAGTGAGCCGGGGAGTCGGAACTATGGCTACACCTTC.

This clonotype was seen ten or more times. The V call is TRBV29-1, the J call TRBJ1-2; D is undetermined. Trimming stripped 2 bases from V and 3 bases from J, with 13 bases between. Germline V lookup: CDR1 SQVTM, CDR2 ANQGSEA. This CDR3 region has 14 residues. The CDR3 region has the DNA TGCAGCGTTGAACATCCCCAGTGGCACTATGGCTACACCTTC. The encoded protein is CSVEHPQWHYGYTF.

This clonotype has a count of ten or more. This chain links TRBV29-1 with TRBJ1-1; 7 bases line up with TRBD1. Germline CDR1 and CDR2: SQVTM and ANQGSEA. V lost 4 bases to trimming and J lost 1 base; unmatched junction nucleotides: 15. The length of the CDR3 is 17 residues. The CDR3 here is CSVGGRSVQGTNTEAFF. In DNA form, the CDR3 reads TGCAGCGTTGGTGGCCGTTCAGTACAGGGGACGAACACTGAAGCTTTCTTT.